This T cell receptor beta chain comes out of a study of blood T cells in healthy people across ages. A second 7 to 11 cycle PCR used barcoded and J-beta primers. TCRdb fed the 5' RACE reads into MiXCR, producing one record per CDR3 protein. The data show 650,000 to 900,000 distinct CDR3 sequences, with 62% seen just once and roughly a quarter held by the top ten. V lost 4 bases to trimming and J lost 7 bases, with 14 bases between them. There are 13 residues in the CDR3. Germline V lookup: CDR1 SGDLS, CDR2 YYNGEE. Sequencing input: blood. The J gene is TRBJ1-1, the V gene TRBV9; D is possibly TRBD1 (6 bases). The source is a man aged 30 to 45 in good health. The CDR3 is CASSPRQEFEAFF. Written as DNA, the CDR3 is TGTGCCAGCAGCCCGAGACAGGAGTTTGAAGCTTTCTTT.